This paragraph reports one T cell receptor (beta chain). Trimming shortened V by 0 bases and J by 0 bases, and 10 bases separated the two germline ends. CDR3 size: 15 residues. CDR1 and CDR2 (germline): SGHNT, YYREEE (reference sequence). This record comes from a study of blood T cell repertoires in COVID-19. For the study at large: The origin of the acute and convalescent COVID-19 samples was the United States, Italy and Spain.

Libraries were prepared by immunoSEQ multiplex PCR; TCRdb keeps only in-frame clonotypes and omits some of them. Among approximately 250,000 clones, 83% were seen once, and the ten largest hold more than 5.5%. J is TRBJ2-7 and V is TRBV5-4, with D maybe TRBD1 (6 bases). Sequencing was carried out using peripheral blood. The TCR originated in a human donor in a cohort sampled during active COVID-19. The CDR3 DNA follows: TGTGCCAGCAGCTTGGCAGGGGTGAGCTCCTACGAGCAGTACTTC. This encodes CASSLAGVSSYEQYF.